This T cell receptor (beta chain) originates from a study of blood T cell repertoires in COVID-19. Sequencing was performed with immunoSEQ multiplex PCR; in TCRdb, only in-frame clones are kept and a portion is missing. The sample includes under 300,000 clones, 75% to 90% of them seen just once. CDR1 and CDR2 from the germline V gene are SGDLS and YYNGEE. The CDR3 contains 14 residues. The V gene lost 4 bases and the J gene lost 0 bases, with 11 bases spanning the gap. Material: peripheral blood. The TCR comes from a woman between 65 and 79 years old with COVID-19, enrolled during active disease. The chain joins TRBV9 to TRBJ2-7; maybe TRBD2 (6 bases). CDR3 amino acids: CASSSETSSYEQYF. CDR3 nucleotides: TGTGCCAGCAGCTCAGAGACTAGCTCCTACGAGCAGTACTTC.